A selection of T cell receptor beta chains follows, all from one sample in a study of cytomegalovirus exposure and HLA in healthy donors. Assay used: immunoSEQ multiplex PCR; TCRdb lists only in-frame clones, some missing. The profile covers around 220,000 clones, with around 83% appearing a single time and around 1.5% taken by the ten largest. Specimen: PBMCs. The receptors were gathered from a girl aged 5-17 years in good health and CMV-seronegative. Both conserved end residues are part of each CDR3. Fields, in order: D gene, V gene, clone size, J gene, CDR3 protein, CDR3 DNA. The D gene is left open where the match is weak. A clone size is listed for some rows: how often the clone was seen (once, few, many), or a class if it is expanded.

TRBD2	TRBV19	many	TRBJ2-7	CASSIASGGTEQYF	TGTGCCAGTAGTATAGCTAGCGGGGGAACCGAGCAGTACTTC
.	TRBV4-1	.	TRBJ1-6	CASSQDHLGSTSPLHF	TGCGCCAGCAGCCAAGATCACCTGGGGAGCACATCACCCCTCCACTTT
TRBD2	TRBV18	.	TRBJ2-6	CASSPREAGANVLTF	TGTGCCAGCTCCCCCCGGGAGGCTGGGGCCAACGTCCTGACTTTC
TRBD1	TRBV19	.	TRBJ1-2	CASSATGAFYGYTF	TGTGCCAGTAGTGCTACAGGGGCATTCTATGGCTACACCTTC
TRBD1	TRBV7-9	.	TRBJ1-4	CASSPGTGKLFF	TGTGCCAGCAGCCCCGGGACAGGGAAGCTGTTTTTT
.	TRBV11-2	.	TRBJ1-1	CASSTHQWNTEAFF	TGTGCCAGCAGCACCCATCAGTGGAACACTGAAGCTTTCTTT
TRBD2	TRBV27	once	TRBJ2-3	CASSTLAGGPTDTQYF	TGTGCCAGCAGTACGCTAGCGGGAGGGCCGACAGATACGCAGTATTTT
.	TRBV20-1	.	TRBJ2-5	CSASRKETQYF	TGCAGTGCTAGCAGGAAAGAGACCCAGTACTTC
TRBD2	TRBV29-1	.	TRBJ2-1	CSLTSGSPNTYNEQFF	TGCAGCTTGACTAGCGGGAGCCCTAATACGTACAATGAGCAGTTCTTC
TRBD1	TRBV28	.	TRBJ1-2	CASSFGGQGDYGYTF	TGTGCCAGCAGTTTCGGGGGACAGGGGGACTATGGCTACACCTTC
TRBD2	TRBV29-1	.	TRBJ2-1	CSVGLAGVYNEQFF	TGCAGCGTCGGACTAGCGGGGGTATACAATGAGCAGTTCTTC
TRBD1	TRBV7-2	.	TRBJ2-7	CASSAKGTAYEQYF	TGTGCCAGCAGCGCGAAGGGGACAGCCTACGAGCAGTACTTC
.	TRBV11-1	.	TRBJ2-7	CASSSPGGERGEQYF	TGTGCCAGCAGCTCGCCGGGGGGCGAGCGCGGCGAGCAGTACTTC
.	TRBV18	.	TRBJ1-1	CASSPVTQGRGTEAFF	TGTGCCAGCTCACCGGTAACGCAGGGCAGGGGCACTGAAGCTTTCTTT
.	TRBV13	.	TRBJ1-2	CASSSQGMGGYTF	TGTGCCAGCAGCTCACAGGGAATGGGCGGCTACACCTTC
TRBD2	TRBV28	.	TRBJ2-4	CASSLGKSGDIQYF	TGTGCCAGCAGTTTAGGGAAAAGCGGGGACATTCAGTACTTC
.	TRBV5-8	.	TRBJ1-6	CASSWRKLGRGSNSPLHF	TGTGCCAGCAGCTGGAGGAAACTTGGGCGGGGATCCAATTCACCCCTCCACTTT
TRBD2	TRBV7-9	few	TRBJ2-1	CASSLRLAGRKSSYNEQFF	TGTGCCAGCAGCCTACGACTAGCGGGGAGAAAGAGCTCCTACAATGAGCAGTTCTTC
TRBD1	TRBV28	.	TRBJ1-5	CASIPQGEGNQPQHF	TGTGCCAGCATCCCCCAGGGGGAAGGCAATCAGCCCCAGCATTTT
TRBD1	TRBV7-3	.	TRBJ2-3	CASSLSGTGTTDTQYF	TGTGCCAGCAGCTTAAGCGGGACAGGCACCACAGATACGCAGTATTTT
.	TRBV30	.	TRBJ1-5	CAWSVRQGYQPQHF	TGTGCCTGGAGTGTACGGCAGGGTTATCAGCCCCAGCATTTT
.	TRBV7-2	.	TRBJ1-1	CASSFAGAVNTEAFF	TGTGCCAGCAGCTTTGCAGGGGCGGTGAACACTGAAGCTTTCTTT
TRBD1	TRBV28	.	TRBJ2-7	CATLTGTGRHEQYF	TGTGCCACTCTAACCGGGACAGGGCGACACGAGCAGTACTTC
.	TRBV13	.	TRBJ2-1	CASSLGGEGYNEQFF	TGTGCCAGCAGCTTAGGCGGGGAAGGGTACAATGAGCAGTTCTTC
.	TRBV9	.	TRBJ1-4	CASAQGLDEKLFF	TGTGCCAGCGCGCAGGGTTTAGATGAAAAACTGTTTTTT
TRBD1	TRBV6-5	.	TRBJ1-2	CASSYDRDSYGYTF	TGTGCCAGCAGTTACGACAGGGACAGCTATGGCTACACCTTC
.	TRBV4-2	.	TRBJ2-5	CASSHSYASEFGETQYF	TGTGCCAGCAGCCATTCGTATGCTAGCGAATTCGGGGAGACCCAGTACTTC
.	TRBV30	once	TRBJ1-3	CAWRGQGSGNTIYF	TGTGCCTGGAGAGGTCAGGGCTCCGGAAACACCATATATTTT
.	TRBV5-4	few	TRBJ2-1	CASRGSSYNEQFF	TGTGCCAGCAGGGGTTCTAGCTACAATGAGCAGTTCTTC
TRBD2	TRBV28	.	TRBJ2-5	CASSPLAGPPETQYF	TGTGCCAGCAGTCCCCTAGCGGGGCCCCCGGAGACCCAGTACTTC
TRBD2	TRBV7-3	.	TRBJ2-2	CASSSNPGLATNTGELFF	TGTGCCAGCAGCTCAAATCCTGGACTAGCTACGAACACCGGGGAGCTGTTTTTT
TRBD1	TRBV4-3	.	TRBJ1-1	CASSHPGQGNTEAFF	TGCGCCAGCAGCCATCCGGGACAGGGGAACACTGAAGCTTTCTTT
.	TRBV5-1	.	TRBJ2-5	CASSLGNRAYQETQYF	TGCGCCAGCAGCTTGGGGAACAGGGCCTACCAAGAGACCCAGTACTTC
TRBD1	TRBV6-4	.	TRBJ1-2	CASSDGNRGTHGYTF	TGTGCCAGCAGTGACGGAAACAGGGGAACCCATGGCTACACCTTC
.	TRBV2	few	TRBJ2-7	CASSAIQGPYEQYF	TGTGCCAGCAGTGCTATTCAGGGTCCCTACGAGCAGTACTTC
.	TRBV7-3	.	TRBJ2-1	CASSYRDTVYNEQFF	TGTGCCAGCAGCTACCGGGACACAGTCTACAATGAGCAGTTCTTC
.	TRBV5-6	.	TRBJ2-1	CASSFRPGYSYNEQFF	TGTGCCAGCAGCTTTCGCCCAGGGTACTCCTACAATGAGCAGTTCTTC
TRBD1	TRBV28	.	TRBJ1-2	CASTILGTGGRGGYTF	TGTGCCAGCACCATACTCGGGACAGGGGGCAGGGGTGGCTACACCTTC
.	TRBV29-1	.	TRBJ2-3	CSVLRGGTDTQYF	TGCAGCGTTTTGCGGGGTGGCACAGATACGCAGTATTTT
.	TRBV4-1	.	TRBJ2-1	CASSRASEPSSYNEQFF	TGCGCCAGCAGCCGGGCTAGCGAACCGAGCTCCTACAATGAGCAGTTCTTC
TRBD1	TRBV5-8	.	TRBJ2-1	CASSLLDNRGANEQFF	TGTGCCAGCAGCTTGTTGGATAACAGGGGTGCAAATGAGCAGTTCTTC
.	TRBV28	.	TRBJ1-2	CASSPGGHYGYTF	TGTGCCAGCAGTCCAGGTGGCCACTATGGCTACACCTTC
.	TRBV6-1	.	TRBJ2-5	CASSDLGGRETQYF	TGTGCCAGCAGTGATCTTGGGGGGAGGGAGACCCAGTACTTC
.	TRBV7-2	.	TRBJ1-3	CASARGGSGNTIYF	TGTGCCAGCGCCCGAGGAGGGTCTGGAAACACCATATATTTT
.	TRBV15	.	TRBJ2-7	CATSRGRGISYEQYF	TGTGCCACCAGCAGAGGTAGGGGAATCTCCTACGAGCAGTACTTC
TRBD2	TRBV30	.	TRBJ2-2	CAWTSGRTGELFF	TGTGCCTGGACTAGCGGGAGAACCGGGGAGCTGTTTTTT